The rows below give T cell receptor beta chains drawn from one sample of a study of cytomegalovirus exposure and HLA in healthy donors. The assay was immunoSEQ multiplex PCR, and TCRdb's table has in-frame clones only and misses some. The repertoire has roughly 120,000 clones, 80% of them found once; the top ten carry less than 3%. The material sequenced was PBMCs. Receptors were obtained from a man aged 25-45 years in good health and CMV-seronegative. CDR3s include the opening cysteine and the closing phenylalanine or tryptophan. D genes are given only for firm matches. Size values are once, few and many counts, or a class for expanded clones, and some rows have none.

>TRBV19|TRBJ2-7|NA|NA
CASSPSYHMGDEQYF
TGTGCCAGTAGTCCTTCTTATCACATGGGCGACGAGCAGTACTTC
>TRBV19|TRBJ1-1|NA|NA
CASSIATRNTEAFF
TGTGCCAGTAGTATAGCTACTCGGAACACTGAAGCTTTCTTT
>TRBV6-4|TRBJ1-5|NA|TRBD1
CASRRGGRGSNQPQHF
TGTGCCAGCCGCCGAGGGGGCAGGGGGAGCAATCAGCCCCAGCATTTT
>TRBV28|TRBJ1-2|NA|NA
CASYNPSVVGYTF
TGTGCCAGCTATAACCCGTCGGTGGTTGGCTACACCTTC
>TRBV2|TRBJ2-7|NA|TRBD1
CASLSRRDRGINEQYF
TGTGCCAGTCTCTCTAGGCGGGACAGGGGGATTAACGAGCAGTACTTC
>TRBV7-2|TRBJ2-1|NA|TRBD1
CASSPTGTGVNEQFF
TGTGCCAGCAGCCCAACCGGGACAGGGGTCAATGAGCAGTTCTTC
>TRBV27|TRBJ2-7|NA|NA
CASSTSGEQYF
TGTGCCAGCAGTACCTCAGGAGAGCAGTACTTC
>TRBV29-1|TRBJ2-7|NA|NA
CSVASRNSRSYEQYF
TGCAGCGTTGCATCCCGGAACAGCCGTTCCTACGAGCAGTACTTC
>TRBV15|TRBJ1-2|NA|TRBD1
CATSILTGNYGYTF
TGTGCCACCAGCATTTTGACAGGGAACTATGGCTACACCTTC
>TRBV18|TRBJ2-7|NA|TRBD2
CASSPKRLAGGYEQYF
TGTGCCAGCTCACCAAAACGACTAGCGGGAGGCTACGAGCAGTACTTC
>TRBV28|TRBJ2-7|once|NA
CASSLTPRVSSYEQYF
TGTGCCAGCAGTTTAACGCCCAGGGTGTCCTCCTACGAGCAGTACTTC
>TRBV9|TRBJ1-1|once|NA
CASSVGRGTNTEAFF
TGTGCCAGCAGCGTAGGGCGCGGGACGAACACTGAAGCTTTCTTT
>TRBV10-3|TRBJ2-2|NA|TRBD2
CAISESTSGIGGELFF
TGTGCCATCAGTGAGTCGACTAGCGGGATAGGCGGGGAGCTGTTTTTT
>TRBV29-1|TRBJ2-5|few|NA
CSVEDLPGGQSQETQYF
TGCAGCGTTGAAGATCTGCCCGGGGGACAGTCCCAAGAGACCCAGTACTTC
>TRBV9|TRBJ2-7|once|NA
CASSVSSLPRDEQYF
TGTGCCAGCAGCGTTTCTAGCCTCCCGCGCGACGAGCAGTACTTC
>TRBV25-1|TRBJ2-1|few|NA
CASSDYTRSSYNEQFF
TGTGCCAGCAGCGATTATACCCGGAGCTCCTACAATGAGCAGTTCTTC
>TRBV4-1|TRBJ1-2|once|TRBD1
CASSQPQGQRINYGYTF
TGCGCCAGCAGCCAACCCCAGGGACAGCGGATTAACTATGGCTACACCTTC
>TRBV27|TRBJ2-5|NA|NA
CASSWGTRETQYF
TGTGCCAGCAGTTGGGGGACTCGGGAGACCCAGTACTTC
>TRBV13|TRBJ2-1|few|TRBD2
CASSYTSGRGTYNEQFF
TGTGCCAGCAGCTACACTAGCGGGAGAGGGACCTACAATGAGCAGTTCTTC
>TRBV2|TRBJ1-5|NA|NA
CASSEGTDQPQHF
TGTGCCAGCAGTGAAGGAACAGATCAGCCCCAGCATTTT
>TRBV28|TRBJ2-3|once|TRBD1
CASSPPSDRVDTQYF
TGTGCCAGCAGCCCCCCCTCAGACAGGGTAGATACGCAGTATTTT
>TRBV9|TRBJ2-3|once|TRBD1
CASSTRTGGSTDTQYF
TGTGCCAGCAGCACCCGGACAGGGGGCTCCACAGATACGCAGTATTTT
>TRBV9|TRBJ2-1|NA|TRBD2
CASSVGTMAMWAEQFF
TGTGCCAGCAGCGTCGGGACTATGGCCATGTGGGCTGAGCAGTTCTTC